This passage covers 19 T cell receptor beta chains from one sample sequenced in a study of lymphopenia after photon versus proton radiotherapy. This table comes from immunoSEQ multiplex PCR, and its TCRdb copy is limited to in-frame clones, with some not included. The sample contains tens of thousands of clones, over 80% of which appear only once. Material: peripheral blood, obtained from a patient treated with photon-based radiotherapy. These receptor sequences come from a woman in her 50s with pancreatic cancer.

The chain is built from TRBV28 and TRBJ2-3; TRBD2 might be the D (5 bases). Germline V gene sequence: CDR1 MDHEN, CDR2 SYDVKM. There are 14 residues in the CDR3. Trimming cost V 3 bases and J 1 base, with 8 bases left between them. CDR3 bases: TGTGCCAGCAGTTTTCTAGCAGGCACAGATACGCAGTATTTT. Translated, it gives CASSFLAGTDTQYF.

The rearrangement uses TRBV28 and TRBJ2-7, with a tentative D call TRBD2 (5 bases). The germline gives CDR1 MDHEN, CDR2 SYDVKM. Trimming removed 6 bases from V and 0 bases from J, with 15 bases in between. This CDR3 comprises 15 residues. CDR3 protein: CASRPGIHVSYEQYF. In DNA, the CDR3 is TGTGCCAGCAGACCCGGGATTCATGTCTCCTACGAGCAGTACTTC. The entire variable domain, with the rest obtained from reference TRBV28 and TRBJ2-7, is as follows: DVKVTQSSRYLVKRTGEKVFLECVQDMDHENMFWYRQDPGLGLRLIYFSYDVKMKEKGDIPEGYSVSREKKERFSLILESASTNQTSMYLCASRPGIHVSYEQYFGPGTRLTVT.

This clone was found once. The genes are TRBV4-2 and TRBJ1-2; 7 bases are a match to TRBD1. The germline gives CDR1 LGHNA, CDR2 YNFKEQ. The CDR3 loop spans 14 amino acids. J was trimmed by 4 bases and V by 4 bases; bases with no gene match: 6. In DNA form, the CDR3 reads TGTGCCAGCAGCCTTAAGGGGGCGAGCTATGGCTACACCTTC. This gives the protein CASSLKGASYGYTF.

V and J are TRBV5-1 and TRBJ2-3; 10 bases match TRBD2. The CDR3 totals 17 residues. The V segment lost 3 bases and the J segment 1 base; nucleotides outside the gene matches: 8. In germline, CDR1 is SGHRS, CDR2 YFSETQ. The CDR3 is CASSYGIAGGGTDTQYF. DNA of the CDR3: TGCGCCAGCAGCTACGGTATAGCGGGAGGCGGCACAGATACGCAGTATTTT.

A single count supports this clone. The V gene is TRBV7-9, the J gene TRBJ1-1, with 10 bases that match TRBD1. The CDR3 has 15 residues. V shed 5 bases, J shed 4 bases, and the junction held 7 bases outside the gene matches. Germline assignment: CDR1 SEHNR and CDR2 FQNEAQ (reference sequence). The CDR3 is CASSGRQGAGTEAFF. The DNA of the CDR3 is TGTGCCAGCAGCGGACGACAGGGGGCGGGCACTGAAGCTTTCTTT.

The gene calls are TRBV19 and TRBJ1-2; D possibly corresponds to TRBD1 (5 bases). Trimming removed 4 bases at V and 0 bases at J, with 12 bases between. The CDR3 length is 15 residues. The germline gives CDR1 LNHDA, CDR2 SQIVND (reference sequence). CDR3 protein: CASSRRDSANYGYTF. CDR3 nucleotides: TGTGCCAGTAGTAGGAGGGACTCGGCTAACTATGGCTACACCTTC. The complete variable domain, with remaining parts taken from reference TRBV19 and TRBJ1-2, reads DGGITQSPKYLFRKEGQNVTLSCEQNLNHDAMYWYRQDPGQGLRLIYYSQIVNDFQKGDIAEGYSVSREKKESFPLTVTSAQKNPTAFYLCASSRRDSANYGYTFGSGTRLTVV.

The chain is built from TRBV7-2 and TRBJ1-2, with D possibly matching TRBD1 (6 bases). Trimming took off 5 bases at V and 4 bases at J, with 17 bases between the two ends. CDR1 and CDR2 (germline): SGHTA, FQGNSA. The CDR3 extends over 15 amino acids. The CDR3 nucleotides read TGTGCCAGCAGCCTTAGTGGGGGGCAGGCCTATGGCTACACCTTC. It yields the protein CASSLSGGQAYGYTF.

The chain employs TRBV19 and TRBJ1-5; weak D call: TRBD1 (5 bases). Looked up from germline, CDR1 is LNHDA and CDR2 is SQIVND (reference sequence). The germline V and J ends were trimmed by 1 base and 0 bases, with 7 bases remaining between them. The CDR3 runs 15 residues. The chain's CDR3 is CASSIGGISNQPQHF. In DNA form, the CDR3 reads TGTGCCAGTAGTATAGGGGGGATTAGCAATCAGCCCCAGCATTTT.

The chain employs TRBV4-3 and TRBJ1-1; a possible D gene is TRBD1 (5 bases). Germline CDR1 LGHNA, CDR2 YSLEER. V was shortened by 0 bases and J by 3 bases, with 17 bases between the two germline ends. This CDR3 is 17 amino acids long. This CDR3 is CASSQDPGRARHTEAFF. The CDR3 DNA sequence: TGCGCCAGCAGCCAAGATCCGGGGCGGGCCCGGCACACTGAAGCTTTCTTT.

This clone appeared a single time. The chain is built from TRBV6-1 and TRBJ2-5, with TRBD2 matching over 8 bases. The CDR3 has 15 residues. Losses at the gene ends were 4 bases for V and 5 bases for J; bases not matched to a gene: 9. Germline-derived CDR1 and CDR2 are MNHNS and SASEGT. The chain's CDR3 is CASSGREGRLETQYF. The CDR3 DNA reads TGTGCCAGCAGTGGACGGGAGGGCCGGCTCGAGACCCAGTACTTC.

The gene calls are TRBV19 and TRBJ2-4; a weak D match, TRBD2 (6 bases). Germline V gene data show CDR1 as LNHDA and CDR2 as SQIVND (reference sequence). This CDR3 has 15 amino acids. Between the trimmed V and J ends, which lost 4 bases and 4 bases, there was a span of 14 bases. CDR3 sequence: CASSKPAGGKNIQYF. CDR3 sequence (DNA): TGTGCCAGTAGTAAGCCAGCGGGTGGGAAAAACATTCAGTACTTC.

V usage is TRBV9 and J usage is TRBJ2-3, with 9 bases lining up with TRBD2. Germline assignment: CDR1 SGDLS and CDR2 YYNGEE. Trimming took 0 bases from V and 1 from J; bases not matched to a gene: 9. The CDR3 sequence is 18 residues long. CDR3 DNA sequence: TGTGCCAGCAGCGTAGGTAGCGGGAGTAATGGACGCACAGATACGCAGTATTTT. This sequence encodes CASSVGSGSNGRTDTQYF.

The chain recombines TRBV2 with TRBJ2-7; D is perhaps TRBD1 or TRBD2 (5 bases each). Looked up from germline, CDR1 is SNHLY and CDR2 is FYNNEI. Between the trimmed V and J ends, which lost 4 bases and 6 bases, there was a span of 16 bases. The CDR3 is 14 amino acids. CDR3 region: CASSGMGFGTEQYF. The CDR3 nucleotides are TGTGCCAGCAGTGGAATGGGTTTTGGGACCGAGCAGTACTTC.

The chain uses TRBV27 and TRBJ1-3; D not resolved. V shed 5 bases and J shed 6 bases, with 14 bases lying between them. CDR3 length: 14 residues. Germline V lookup: CDR1 MNHEY, CDR2 SMNVEV (reference sequence). The DNA of the CDR3 is TGTGCCAGCAGTATTGGAGGGCGGGAAAACACCATATATTTT. Translation: CASSIGGRENTIYF.

The rearrangement uses TRBV28 and TRBJ2-2; 7 bases agree with TRBD2. The CDR3 has 15 amino acids. With 4 bases clipped from V and 2 bases from J, the junction kept 4 bases outside the gene matches. Germline V CDR1 and CDR2: MDHEN, SYDVKM. The CDR3, as DNA: TGTGCCAGCAGTTCTCTAGCGGAAAACACCGGGGAGCTGTTTTTT. It encodes CASSSLAENTGELFF. Filled out from reference TRBV28 and TRBJ2-2, the complete variable domain reads DVKVTQSSRYLVKRTGEKVFLECVQDMDHENMFWYRQDPGLGLRLIYFSYDVKMKEKGDIPEGYSVSREKKERFSLILESASTNQTSMYLCASSSLAENTGELFFGEGSRLTVL.

The chain is built from TRBV6-5 and TRBJ2-7; a weak D match, TRBD1 (6 bases). V gave up 5 bases and J gave up 7 bases, with 18 bases separating them. CDR1 is MNHEY and CDR2 is SVGAGI in the germline V gene. This CDR3 is built from 14 residues. DNA of the CDR3: TGTGCCAGCAGTCCTCAATTACAGGGAAGAGAGCAGTACTTC. The encoded protein is CASSPQLQGREQYF.

The chain has TRBV5-8 and TRBJ2-3; TRBD2 matches at 11 bases. Germline CDR1 and CDR2: SGHTS and YDEGEE. This CDR3 is 16 amino acids long. Trimming at V came to 4 bases and at J to 5 bases, leaving 9 bases not matched to a gene. The CDR3 coding sequence is TGTGCCAGCAGCCCGCTACTAGCGGGAGTCGGAGATACGCAGTATTTT. It specifies CASSPLLAGVGDTQYF.

The rearrangement joins TRBV4-1 to TRBJ1-1, with 7 bases that match TRBD1. This CDR3 region has 15 residues. Germline CDR1 reads MGHRA; CDR2 reads YSYEKL. Trimming removed 3 bases from V and 1 base from J; junction bases left unmatched: 5. The CDR3, as DNA: TGCGCCAGCAGCCACGCCGACAGGGCGAACACTGAAGCTTTCTTT. This translates into CASSHADRANTEAFF.

The CDR3 loop reads CASSPTRAWNYGYTF. The CDR3 DNA sequence: TGTGCCAGCTCACCAACGAGGGCTTGGAACTATGGCTACACCTTC. The chain combines TRBV18 with TRBJ1-2; D remains ambiguous. This CDR3 contains 15 residues. V lost 2 bases to trimming and J lost 2 bases, with 12 bases between them. Germline V lookup: CDR1 KGHSH, CDR2 LQKENI.